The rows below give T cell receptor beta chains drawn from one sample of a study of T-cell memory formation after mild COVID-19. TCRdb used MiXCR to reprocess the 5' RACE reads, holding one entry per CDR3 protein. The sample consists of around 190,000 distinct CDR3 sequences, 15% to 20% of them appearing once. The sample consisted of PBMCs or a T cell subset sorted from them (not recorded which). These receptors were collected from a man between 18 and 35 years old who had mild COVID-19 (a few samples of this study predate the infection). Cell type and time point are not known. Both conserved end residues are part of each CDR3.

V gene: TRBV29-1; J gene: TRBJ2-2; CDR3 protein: CSVEQYTGELFF
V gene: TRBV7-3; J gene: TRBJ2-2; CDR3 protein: CASSLSPSGELFF
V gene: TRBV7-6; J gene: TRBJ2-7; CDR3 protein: CASSLVQDSYEQYF
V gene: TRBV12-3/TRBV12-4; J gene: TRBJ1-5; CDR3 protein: CASSLLEFSNQPQHF
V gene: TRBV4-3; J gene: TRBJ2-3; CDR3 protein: CASSQVPQGTQYF
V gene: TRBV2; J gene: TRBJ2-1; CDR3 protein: CAGGLEHYNEQFF
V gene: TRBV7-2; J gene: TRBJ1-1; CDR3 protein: CASREQGHGAFF
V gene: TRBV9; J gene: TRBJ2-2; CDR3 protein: CASSGYTGELFF
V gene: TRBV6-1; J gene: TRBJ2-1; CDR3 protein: CASKGQGAGGEQFF
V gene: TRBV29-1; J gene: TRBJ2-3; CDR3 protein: CSVAGQGADTQYF
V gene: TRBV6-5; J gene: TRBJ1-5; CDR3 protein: CASSPTGGQPQHF
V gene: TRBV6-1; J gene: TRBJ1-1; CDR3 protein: CASWSPSVGAFF
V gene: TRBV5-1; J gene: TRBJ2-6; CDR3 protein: CASSGVSGANVLTF
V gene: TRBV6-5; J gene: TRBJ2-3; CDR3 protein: CASSHPGQGTPTQYF
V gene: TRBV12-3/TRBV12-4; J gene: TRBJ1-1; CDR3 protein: CASTIPPLNTEAFF
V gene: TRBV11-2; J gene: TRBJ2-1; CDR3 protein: CASSGSGGAYNEQFF
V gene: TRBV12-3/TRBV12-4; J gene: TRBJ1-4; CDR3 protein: CASSHGQGREKLFF
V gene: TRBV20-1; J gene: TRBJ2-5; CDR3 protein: CSPPGLGGGETQYF
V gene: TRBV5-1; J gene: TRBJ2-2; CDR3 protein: CASNPAGAYTGELFF
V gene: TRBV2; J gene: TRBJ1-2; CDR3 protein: CASSGAGHGYTF
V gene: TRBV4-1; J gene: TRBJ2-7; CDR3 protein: CASSQGAQGAGEQYF
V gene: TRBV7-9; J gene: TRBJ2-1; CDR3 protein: CASSRGPSSYNEQFF
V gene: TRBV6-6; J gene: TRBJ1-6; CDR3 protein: CASTRGGSPLHF
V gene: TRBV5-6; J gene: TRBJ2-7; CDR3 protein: CASSLVRDRAYEQYF
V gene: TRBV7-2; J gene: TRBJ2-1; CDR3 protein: CASSLSVLYNEQFF
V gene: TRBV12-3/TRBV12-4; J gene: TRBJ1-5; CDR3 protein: CASSFSGGDQPQHF
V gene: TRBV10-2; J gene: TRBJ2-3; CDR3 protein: CASSLAGGPRTDTQYF
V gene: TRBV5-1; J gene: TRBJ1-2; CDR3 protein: CASKGSGTGKGYTF
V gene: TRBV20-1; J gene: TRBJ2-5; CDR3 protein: CSAGKGVGKETQYF
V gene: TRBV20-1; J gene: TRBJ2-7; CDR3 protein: CSASPPGQGFYEQYF
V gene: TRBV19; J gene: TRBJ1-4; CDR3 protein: CASSMRATNEKLFF
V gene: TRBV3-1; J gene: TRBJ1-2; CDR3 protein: CASSQENWMQSYGYTF
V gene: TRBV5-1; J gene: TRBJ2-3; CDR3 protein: CASSLQGRGTQYF
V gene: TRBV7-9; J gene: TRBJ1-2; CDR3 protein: CASSWRGSGYTF
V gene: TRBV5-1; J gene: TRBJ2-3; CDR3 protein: CASSVDRWDTQYF
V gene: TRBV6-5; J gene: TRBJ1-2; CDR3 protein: CASSPTGVNYGYTF
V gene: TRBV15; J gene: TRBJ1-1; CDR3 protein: CATSRGNRGEAFF
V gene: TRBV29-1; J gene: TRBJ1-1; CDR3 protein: CSVEDPGFWPRNTEAFF
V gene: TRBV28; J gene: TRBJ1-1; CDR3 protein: CASIETGGTEAFF
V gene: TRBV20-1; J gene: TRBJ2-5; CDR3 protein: CSARDPGKTQYF
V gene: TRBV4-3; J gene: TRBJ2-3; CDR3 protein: CASSLGGPPGTQYF
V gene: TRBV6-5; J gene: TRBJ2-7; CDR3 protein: CASSYSGTAYEQYF
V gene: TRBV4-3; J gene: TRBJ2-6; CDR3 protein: CASSPWLGRQSGANVLTF
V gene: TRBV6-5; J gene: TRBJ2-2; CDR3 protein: CASSFLSGGANTGELFF
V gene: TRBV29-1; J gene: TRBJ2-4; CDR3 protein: CSVGYAAKNIQYF
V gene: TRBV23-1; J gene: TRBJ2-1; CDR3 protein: CASRARQASSYNEQFF
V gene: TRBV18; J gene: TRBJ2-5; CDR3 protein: CASSPPSEETQYF
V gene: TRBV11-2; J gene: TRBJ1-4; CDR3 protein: CASSSSRGEEKLFF
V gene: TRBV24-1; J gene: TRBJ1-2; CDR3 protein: CATSVDNYGYTF
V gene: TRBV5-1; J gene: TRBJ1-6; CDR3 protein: CASSLGTGPNSPLHF
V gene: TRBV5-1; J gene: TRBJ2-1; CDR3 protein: CASSLYSTSSYNEQFF
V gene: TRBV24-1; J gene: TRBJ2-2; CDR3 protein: CATSDLAGDTGELFF
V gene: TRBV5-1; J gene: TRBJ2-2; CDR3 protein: CASSLLEHGELFF
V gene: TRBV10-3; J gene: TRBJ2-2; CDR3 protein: CAIRPGDTGELFF
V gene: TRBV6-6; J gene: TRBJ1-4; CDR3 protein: CASSSEKLFF
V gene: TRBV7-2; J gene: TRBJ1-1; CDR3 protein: CASSPQGAHGEAFF
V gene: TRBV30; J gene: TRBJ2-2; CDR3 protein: CACLAGGAGELFF